The clone carrying this T cell receptor beta chain was counted a few times. Its antigen is not known. This specimen belongs to a study of molecular identifiers for immune sequencing clone quantification. Across the whole study: Naive CD8 RNA (roughly 20,000 or 100,000 cells) was divided into five aliquots, with four sequenced. General observations from the study: Whereas naive cells kept under 1% of molecules in clones above 20 RNA copies, such clones held over 99% in effectors.

Each CDR3 protein is one row after TCRdb ran MiXCR on the PCR reads. This table has over 55,000 distinct CDR3 sequences, 17% appearing once. Germline assignment: CDR1 SEHNR and CDR2 FQNEAQ (reference sequence). There are 14 residues in the CDR3. The germline V and J ends were trimmed by 2 bases and 3 bases, with 11 bases remaining between them. The sequencing sample was made of naive CD8+ T cells from blood, with Jurkat cell RNA spiked in. Subset noted: FACS-sorted CD8+CD4-CCR7+CD45RA+ naive T cells. The sequence came from a human donor in good health. Some libraries in this study had Jurkat cell RNA spiked in. The V gene is TRBV7-9, the J gene TRBJ2-7; D may be TRBD2 (6 bases). CDR3 region: CASSLSGGNYEQYF. The CDR3, as DNA: TGTGCCAGCAGCTTATCTGGGGGGAACTACGAGCAGTACTTC.